The clone carrying this T cell receptor beta chain has a handful of counts. Its antigen remains unknown. V was pared by 4 bases and J by 4 bases, with 16 bases between. CDR3 length: 14 amino acids. Germline V gene sequence: CDR1 SQVTM, CDR2 ANQGSEA. This sample was included in a study of identical twins. Study outcomes and limitations: Within cord blood, abundant beta clonotypes carried fewer insertions, but memory repertoires showed no such trend. Model-predicted out-of-frame TCR alpha sharing fell below observed values in monozygotic twins. The study reached conclusions through statistical analysis that was cross-sectional, not following the same donors.

TCRdb analysed the 5' RACE reads with MiXCR anew, one entry per CDR3 protein. The table lists roughly 1.6 million distinct CDR3 sequences, around a third of them singletons, with about 0.25% in the top ten. The source of this sequence is a newborn girl in good health. Source material: cord blood. The chain has TRBV29-1 and TRBJ1-1; possibly TRBD1 for D (6 bases). The CDR3 loop is CSVVSAGVGTEAFF. CDR3 sequence (DNA): TGCAGCGTTGTATCGGCAGGGGTCGGCACTGAAGCTTTCTTT.